Listed below are T cell receptor beta chains from one sample, sequenced in a study of blood T cell repertoires in COVID-19. Using immunoSEQ multiplex PCR, the repertoire was profiled, and TCRdb retains in-frame clones only, with some absent. The repertoire consists of a few hundred thousand clones, with approximately 92% occurring once and the leading ten covering approximately 2.6%. The sequenced sample was peripheral blood. The origin of the receptors is a person aged 18 to 29 with COVID-19, enrolled during active disease. Each CDR3 is given with its conserved first and last residue. D genes are given only for firm matches. Clone size appears in some rows only: once, few, many, or a class for an expanded clone.

TRBV11-2,once,TRBD2,17,TRBJ2-5,CASSLDGERGFGETQYF,TGTGCCAGCAGCTTAGATGGGGAGCGGGGCTTCGGGGAGACCCAGTACTTC
TRBV2,NA,NA,14,TRBJ2-7,CASRESGAPYEQYF,TGTGCCAGCAGGGAGAGCGGAGCCCCCTACGAGCAGTACTTC
TRBV5-6,NA,NA,16,TRBJ2-7,CASSPGGGFGIDEQYF,TGTGCCAGCAGCCCTGGAGGAGGGTTTGGTATCGACGAGCAGTACTTC
TRBV7-6,NA,TRBD2,15,TRBJ2-1,CASSFPSGSTNEQFF,TGTGCCAGCAGCTTCCCTAGCGGGAGTACAAATGAGCAGTTCTTC
TRBV20-1,NA,TRBD2,12,TRBJ2-1,CSASWRELGQFF,TGCAGTGCTAGTTGGCGGGAGTTGGGACAGTTCTTC
TRBV6-5,NA,TRBD2,14,TRBJ2-3,CASSLAGVGDTQYF,TGTGCCAGCAGTCTAGCGGGAGTTGGAGATACGCAGTATTTT
TRBV21-1,NA,NA,18,TRBJ2-1,CASSPWLGLAGVYNEQFF,TGTGCCAGCAGCCCGTGGTTGGGACTAGCGGGAGTCTACAATGAGCAGTTCTTC
TRBV5-4,once,NA,19,TRBJ2-5,CASSFIISLPSAIPETQYF,TGTGCCAGCAGCTTTATTATATCTCTTCCTAGTGCTATACCGGAGACCCAGTACTTC
TRBV3-1/TRBV3-2,once,NA,14,TRBJ1-1,CASSQNRVITEAFF,TGTGCCAGCAGCCAAAACAGGGTCATTACTGAAGCTTTCTTT
TRBV29-1,NA,NA,13,TRBJ2-1,CSVIPSSYNEQFF,TGCAGCGTTATTCCCAGCTCCTACAATGAGCAGTTCTTC
TRBV18,NA,TRBD1,15,TRBJ1-1,CASSRPTGGPTEAFF,TGTGCCAGCTCTCGACCGACAGGGGGCCCCACTGAAGCTTTCTTT
TRBV7-9,NA,NA,15,TRBJ2-7,CASSPLAEVSYEQYF,TGTGCCAGCAGCCCGTTGGCGGAGGTCTCCTACGAGCAGTACTTC
TRBV19,NA,NA,13,TRBJ2-4,CASSAEAKNIQYF,TGTGCCAGTAGTGCTGAGGCCAAAAACATTCAGTACTTC
TRBV25-1,once,NA,15,TRBJ2-7,CASSDPEATLYEQYF,TGTGCCAGCAGTGATCCGGAGGCGACCCTCTACGAGCAGTACTTC
TRBV6-2/TRBV6-3,NA,NA,14,TRBJ1-2,CASSYSRVNYGYTF,TGTGCCAGCAGTTACTCGAGAGTTAACTATGGCTACACCTTC
TRBV2,NA,NA,13,TRBJ1-3,CASSGSSGDTIYF,TGTGCCAGCAGTGGGAGCTCGGGGGACACCATATATTTT
TRBV11-2,NA,TRBD2,18,TRBJ2-1,CASSFLLGASGTHNEQFF,TGTGCCAGCAGCTTCTTACTAGGGGCTAGCGGGACCCACAATGAGCAGTTCTTC
TRBV9,NA,TRBD1,21,TRBJ2-2,CASSVVGTGVLADSNTGELFF,TGTGCCAGCAGCGTAGTGGGGACAGGGGTACTAGCGGACTCGAACACCGGGGAGCTGTTTTTT
TRBV2,NA,TRBD2,17,TRBJ2-5,CASSEALPASGQETQYF,TGTGCCAGCAGTGAAGCGCTTCCGGCTAGCGGCCAAGAGACCCAGTACTTC
TRBV4-2,NA,NA,15,TRBJ1-1,CASSHEGTPNTEAFF,TGTGCCAGCAGCCATGAGGGGACTCCTAACACTGAAGCTTTCTTT
TRBV25-1,NA,TRBD1,16,TRBJ1-1,CASSDRDRGWEAEAFF,TGTGCCAGCAGTGACCGGGACAGGGGCTGGGAAGCTGAAGCTTTCTTT
TRBV19,NA,TRBD2,15,TRBJ2-1,CASSDRLAGYNEQFF,TGTGCCAGTAGTGACCGACTAGCGGGATACAATGAGCAGTTCTTC
TRBV24-1,NA,TRBD1,15,TRBJ2-3,CATSEGDRVADTQYF,TGTGCCACCAGTGAGGGGGACAGGGTGGCAGATACGCAGTATTTT
TRBV19,NA,NA,12,TRBJ1-5,CASSGISQPQHF,TGTGCCAGTAGCGGGATTTCTCAGCCCCAGCATTTT
TRBV6-5,NA,NA,13,TRBJ1-2,CASRPDGGRGYTF,TGTGCCAGCAGGCCCGACGGGGGACGTGGCTACACCTTC
TRBV19,once,TRBD1,16,TRBJ1-3,CASLLETGSSGNTIYF,TGTGCCAGTCTTCTGGAGACAGGGTCCTCTGGAAACACCATATATTTT
TRBV7-9,NA,TRBD1,16,TRBJ2-4,CASSLRTGEDKNIQYF,TGTGCCAGCAGCTTAAGGACAGGGGAAGACAAAAACATTCAGTACTTC
TRBV13,few,NA,14,TRBJ2-1,CASSSGLLDNEQFF,TGTGCCAGCAGCTCGGGACTGCTCGACAATGAGCAGTTCTTC
TRBV19,once,TRBD2,13,TRBJ2-5,CASKASGSETQYF,TGTGCCAGTAAGGCGAGCGGGAGCGAGACCCAGTACTTC
TRBV28,NA,NA,13,TRBJ1-1,CASSSQTNTEAFF,TGTGCCAGCAGTTCCCAAACAAACACTGAAGCTTTCTTT
TRBV11-2,NA,NA,13,TRBJ1-6,CASSSQGNSPLHF,TGTGCCAGCAGTTCACAGGGAAATTCACCCCTCCACTTT
TRBV27,NA,TRBD2,17,TRBJ2-1,CASSRTSGPTSYNEQFF,TGTGCCAGTTCTCGGACTAGCGGGCCCACTTCCTACAATGAGCAGTTCTTC
TRBV3-1/TRBV3-2,NA,NA,15,TRBJ1-2,CASSQDSPAGDGYTF,TGTGCCAGCAGCCAAGACTCCCCCGCGGGGGATGGCTACACCTTC
TRBV19,NA,NA,17,TRBJ1-5,CASSPSGWVGSNQPQHF,TGTGCCAGTAGTCCTTCAGGGTGGGTTGGGAGCAATCAGCCCCAGCATTTT
TRBV11-3,NA,NA,13,TRBJ2-1,CASSLGSHNEQFF,TGTGCCAGCAGCTTAGGGAGCCACAATGAGCAGTTCTTC
TRBV6-6,NA,TRBD1,12,TRBJ2-5,CASWDRGETQYF,TGTGCCAGCTGGGACAGGGGGGAGACCCAGTACTTC
TRBV30,NA,TRBD1,12,TRBJ1-2,CACRQGANGYTF,TGTGCCTGTCGTCAGGGGGCCAATGGCTACACCTTC
TRBV7-9,NA,TRBD1,14,TRBJ1-5,CASSTTGGNQPQHF,TGTGCCAGCAGCACAACAGGGGGCAATCAGCCCCAGCATTTT
TRBV18,NA,NA,18,TRBJ2-2,CASSPFGAQSANTGELFF,TGTGCCAGCTCACCATTTGGAGCCCAATCTGCGAACACCGGGGAGCTGTTTTTT
TRBV24-1,NA,NA,13,TRBJ2-3,CATSDEIADTQYF,TGTGCCACCAGTGACGAGATAGCAGATACGCAGTATTTT
TRBV13,NA,TRBD1,13,TRBJ1-4,CASSNRGDEKLFF,TGTGCCAGCAGCAACAGGGGTGATGAAAAACTGTTTTTT
TRBV30,NA,NA,14,TRBJ1-1,CAWRIGGLYTEAFF,TGTGCCTGGAGGATTGGGGGCTTATACACTGAAGCTTTCTTT
TRBV3-1/TRBV3-2,NA,TRBD1,15,TRBJ1-1,CASRHRDRAFTEAFF,TGTGCCAGCAGGCACCGGGACAGGGCATTCACTGAAGCTTTCTTT
TRBV7-9,NA,TRBD2,17,TRBJ2-1,CASSPTSGRAKYNEQFF,TGTGCCAGCAGCCCGACTAGCGGGAGGGCGAAGTACAATGAGCAGTTCTTC
TRBV24-1,NA,NA,14,TRBJ1-4,CATSDSRGGLKLFF,TGTGCCACCAGTGATTCCCGCGGGGGTTTAAAACTGTTTTTT
TRBV7-9,NA,TRBD1,15,TRBJ1-1,CASSSPDRGDTEAFF,TGTGCCAGCAGCTCCCCGGACAGGGGTGACACTGAAGCTTTCTTT
TRBV11-3,NA,TRBD2,13,TRBJ2-7,CASSQLAGGEQYF,TGTGCCAGCAGCCAACTAGCGGGCGGCGAGCAGTACTTC
TRBV9,NA,NA,17,TRBJ1-1,CASSAHPEEMAGNEAFF,TGTGCCAGCAGCGCCCACCCCGAGGAAATGGCAGGGAATGAAGCTTTCTTT
TRBV19,NA,TRBD1,18,TRBJ1-1,CASTLLGTGGGLDTEAFF,TGTGCCAGTACCCTGCTTGGGACAGGGGGCGGGTTGGACACTGAAGCTTTCTTT
TRBV5-4,NA,TRBD1,15,TRBJ1-1,CASSFPGTANTEAFF,TGTGCCAGCAGCTTCCCCGGGACAGCGAACACTGAAGCTTTCTTT
TRBV7-9,NA,NA,12,TRBJ2-7,CATRDELYEQYF,TGTGCCACCCGGGATGAGTTATACGAGCAGTACTTC
TRBV12-3/TRBV12-4,NA,NA,11,TRBJ2-1,CASSLSNEQFF,TGTGCCAGCAGTTTGTCTAATGAGCAGTTCTTC
TRBV11-1,NA,NA,14,TRBJ2-7,CASSFERGSYEQYF,TGTGCCAGCAGCTTTGAGAGGGGGTCCTACGAGCAGTACTTC
TRBV5-1,once,TRBD2,17,TRBJ2-1,CASSPTTSGRGLNEQFF,TGCGCCAGCAGCCCTACGACTAGCGGGAGGGGACTCAATGAGCAGTTCTTC
TRBV28,NA,TRBD1,15,TRBJ1-3,CASSTQGGSGNTIYF,TGTGCCAGCAGTACACAGGGGGGCTCTGGAAACACCATATATTTT
TRBV28,NA,NA,12,TRBJ2-7,CASSILEDEQYF,TGTGCCAGCAGTATACTCGAGGACGAGCAGTACTTC
TRBV28,NA,TRBD1,14,TRBJ1-1,CASSSPDRVPEAFF,TGTGCCAGCAGTTCGCCCGACAGGGTACCTGAAGCTTTCTTT
TRBV7-9,NA,TRBD1,14,TRBJ1-5,CASSLGQGNQPQHF,TGTGCCAGCAGCTTGGGACAGGGCAATCAGCCCCAGCATTTT
TRBV25-1,NA,TRBD2,13,TRBJ2-1,CASSRGGFHEQFF,TGTGCCAGCTCTCGGGGGGGGTTCCATGAGCAGTTCTTC